The rows below give T cell receptor beta chains drawn from one sample of a study of blood T cell repertoires in COVID-19. Some clones are missing from TCRdb's copy, which holds only in-frame ones; the method was immunoSEQ multiplex PCR. The sample lists 260,000 or so clones; roughly 76% were seen once. The material sequenced was peripheral blood. The receptor source for this set is a woman aged 80 or over with COVID-19, enrolled during active disease. CDR3s include the opening cysteine and the closing phenylalanine or tryptophan. A D gene is named only where the DNA matches it firmly. Clone size appears in some rows only: once, few, many, or a class for an expanded clone.

V gene	clone size	J gene	D gene	CDR3 DNA	CDR3 protein
TRBV6-5	.	TRBJ2-6	.	TGTGCCAGCAGTTACTCCAGGGACTCTGGGGCCAACGTCCTGACTTTC	CASSYSRDSGANVLTF
TRBV6-5	once	TRBJ1-1	.	TGTGCCAGCAGTTACAACCGGGAAGCTTTCTTT	CASSYNREAFF
TRBV3-1/TRBV3-2	.	TRBJ2-5	.	TGTGCCAGCAGCCACCTGGGTGAGGCCCAGTACTTC	CASSHLGEAQYF
TRBV5-6	.	TRBJ2-1	.	TGTGCCAGCAGTAGCGGCCTGATATACAATGAGCAGTTCTTC	CASSSGLIYNEQFF
TRBV18	.	TRBJ1-3	.	TGTGCCAGCTCAGATATCAGGGGAAGCTCTGGAAACACCATATATTTT	CASSDIRGSSGNTIYF
TRBV7-2	.	TRBJ2-1	TRBD2	TGTGCCAGCAGCTTCTGGACTAGCGCCCCGTACAATGAGCAGTTCTTC	CASSFWTSAPYNEQFF
TRBV19	.	TRBJ1-5	TRBD1	TGTGCCAGTAGTACCAGGGACAGCCAGGGAGATCAGCCCCAGCATTTT	CASSTRDSQGDQPQHF
TRBV5-1	.	TRBJ2-5	.	TGCGCCAGCAGCGGGCAAGGGGGAACTGGTGAGACCCAGTACTTC	CASSGQGGTGETQYF
TRBV6-6	.	TRBJ1-5	.	TGTGCCAGCATACGAGATAGCAATCAGCCCCAGCATTTT	CASIRDSNQPQHF
TRBV5-1	.	TRBJ2-3	TRBD2	TGCGCCAGCAGCTCGGTTCCAGCGGGGGGGCGATCAGATACGCAGTATTTT	CASSSVPAGGRSDTQYF
TRBV11-2	.	TRBJ1-2	.	TGTGCCAGCAGCAGAGGCTTACAGGAACCTTATGGCTACACCTTC	CASSRGLQEPYGYTF
TRBV24-1	.	TRBJ1-1	.	TGTGCCACCCGCACAGTGAACACTGAAGCTTTCTTT	CATRTVNTEAFF
TRBV9	.	TRBJ1-1	.	TGTGCCAGCAGTCCGAGCCCGAACACTGAAGCTTTCTTT	CASSPSPNTEAFF
TRBV3-1/TRBV3-2	.	TRBJ2-7	.	TGTGCCAGCAGCGCTCAGGGGAAATCGGGCGAGCAGTACTTC	CASSAQGKSGEQYF
TRBV18	few	TRBJ1-1	.	TGTGCCAGCTCCCTGCGACAGACGGATGAAGCTTTCTTT	CASSLRQTDEAFF
TRBV5-4	.	TRBJ1-6	TRBD1	TGTGCCAGCAGCTGGGACAGGGGATCTTCACCCCTCCACTTT	CASSWDRGSSPLHF
TRBV5-8	.	TRBJ1-3	.	TGTGCCAGCAGCTGGGGCAGGGCTCCTACTGGAAACACCATATATTTT	CASSWGRAPTGNTIYF
TRBV5-1	.	TRBJ1-2	.	TGCGCCAGCAGCAGCGTCCCGGGGTCCTATGGCTACACCTTC	CASSSVPGSYGYTF
TRBV24-1	few	TRBJ2-1	.	TGTGCCACCAGTGCCCCACCACCTAGCGCTTCAAGGGAGCAGTTCTTC	CATSAPPPSASREQFF
TRBV3-1/TRBV3-2	.	TRBJ1-5	TRBD1	TGTGCCAGCAGTTTGACAGGGAAGGAACAGCCCCAGCATTTT	CASSLTGKEQPQHF
TRBV4-3	.	TRBJ1-2	.	TGCGCCAGCAGCGATCTCGACAGTTCATGGAGAGGCTACACCTTC	CASSDLDSSWRGYTF
TRBV13	.	TRBJ1-2	TRBD1	TGTGCCAGCAGCACAAAACAGGGGATGGGCTATGGCTACACCTTC	CASSTKQGMGYGYTF
TRBV19	.	TRBJ1-2	TRBD1	TGTGCCAGTAGTGCTGACAGGGGGTTTGGGGACTACACCTTC	CASSADRGFGDYTF
TRBV6-5	.	TRBJ1-2	TRBD1	TGTGCCAGCAGTAACACAGGGGCCGGCTACACCTTC	CASSNTGAGYTF
TRBV19	.	TRBJ1-5	.	TGTGCCAGTAGAAACACAAATCAGCCCCAGCATTTT	CASRNTNQPQHF
TRBV6-2/TRBV6-3	.	TRBJ1-2	TRBD1	TGTGCCAGCAGTCCCGACAGGGCCTATGGCTACACCTTC	CASSPDRAYGYTF
TRBV6-2/TRBV6-3	.	TRBJ1-1	TRBD1	TGTGCCAGCAGTTATCCGACAGGGACAATGAACACTGAAGCTTTCTTT	CASSYPTGTMNTEAFF
TRBV19	.	TRBJ2-1	.	TGTGCCAGTAGTCGGATCGTCGGGAGCTCCTACAATGAGCAGTTCTTC	CASSRIVGSSYNEQFF
TRBV19	.	TRBJ1-4	.	TGTGCCAGTAGTAGGAACAGGCTGAATGAAAAACTGTTTTTT	CASSRNRLNEKLFF